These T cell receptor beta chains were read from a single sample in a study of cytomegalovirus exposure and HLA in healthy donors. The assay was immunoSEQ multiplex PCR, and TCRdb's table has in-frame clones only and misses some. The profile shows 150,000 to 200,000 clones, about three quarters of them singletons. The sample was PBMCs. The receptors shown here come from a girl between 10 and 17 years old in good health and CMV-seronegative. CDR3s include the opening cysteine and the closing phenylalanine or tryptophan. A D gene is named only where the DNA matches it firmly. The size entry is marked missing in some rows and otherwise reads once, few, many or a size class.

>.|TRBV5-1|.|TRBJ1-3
CASSLDRGSGNTIYF
TGCGCCAGCAGCTTGGATAGGGGCTCTGGAAACACCATATATTTT
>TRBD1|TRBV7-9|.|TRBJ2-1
CARPQGDHPYNEQFF
TGTGCCAGGCCACAGGGGGATCATCCCTACAATGAGCAGTTCTTC
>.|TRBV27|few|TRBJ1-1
CASSFWLHTEAFF
TGTGCCAGCAGTTTCTGGCTGCACACTGAAGCTTTCTTT
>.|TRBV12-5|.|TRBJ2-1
CASGFGGVSYNEQFF
TGTGCTAGTGGTTTTGGGGGCGTCTCCTACAATGAGCAGTTCTTC
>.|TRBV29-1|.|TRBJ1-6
CSVGQGGSISPLHF
TGCAGCGTTGGTCAAGGGGGAAGTATTTCACCCCTCCACTTT
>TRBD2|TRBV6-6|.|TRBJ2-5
CASSPFAGGIQETQYF
TGTGCCAGCAGTCCTTTCGCGGGGGGGATTCAAGAGACCCAGTACTTC
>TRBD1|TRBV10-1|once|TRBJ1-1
CASSELDRGSTLNTEAFF
TGCGCCAGCAGTGAGTTGGACAGGGGATCTACGTTAAACACTGAAGCTTTCTTT
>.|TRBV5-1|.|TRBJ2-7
CASSLYSDTIYEQYF
TGCGCCAGCAGCTTGTATTCAGACACGATCTACGAGCAGTACTTC
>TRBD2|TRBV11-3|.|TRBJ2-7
CASSLEAGGYEQYF
TGTGCCAGCAGCTTAGAGGCCGGGGGGTACGAGCAGTACTTC
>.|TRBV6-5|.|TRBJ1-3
CASTPGGNTIYF
TGTGCCAGCACCCCAGGTGGAAACACCATATATTTT
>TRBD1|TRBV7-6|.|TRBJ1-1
CASSRILIDRGRAGTEAFF
TGTGCCAGCAGCCGAATCCTTATCGACAGGGGGCGGGCGGGGACTGAAGCTTTCTTT
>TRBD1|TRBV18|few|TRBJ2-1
CASSPPTGEDRGSGNEQFF
TGTGCCAGCTCACCCCCCACGGGGGAGGACAGGGGAAGTGGGAATGAGCAGTTCTTC
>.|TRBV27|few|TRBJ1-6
CASSRPGGTLHF
TGTGCCAGCAGCCGCCCGGGAGGGACCCTCCACTTT
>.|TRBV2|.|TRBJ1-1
CASSVRASMNTEAFF
TGTGCCAGCAGTGTCAGGGCCAGCATGAACACTGAAGCTTTCTTT
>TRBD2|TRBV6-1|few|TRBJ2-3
CASSEGRTSGQYF
TGTGCCAGCAGTGAAGGGAGGACTAGCGGGCAGTATTTT
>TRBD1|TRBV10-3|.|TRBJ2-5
CAISGTGEETQYF
TGTGCCATCAGTGGTACAGGGGAAGAGACCCAGTACTTC
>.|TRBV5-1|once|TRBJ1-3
CASSLAGGDGNTIYF
TGCGCCAGCAGCTTGGCGGGGGGCGATGGAAACACCATATATTTT
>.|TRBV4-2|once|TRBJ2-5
CASSPGLPGAQYF
TGTGCCAGCAGCCCCGGACTCCCTGGCGCCCAGTACTTC
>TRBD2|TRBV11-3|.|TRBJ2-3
CASSYSSGGGDTQYF
TGTGCCAGCAGCTACTCTAGCGGGGGGGGTGATACGCAGTATTTT
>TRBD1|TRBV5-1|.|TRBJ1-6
CASSPRAQGDSPLHF
TGCGCCAGCAGCCCCAGGGCACAGGGGGATTCACCCCTCCACTTT
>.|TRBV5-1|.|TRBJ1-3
CASSLYTDSHVSGNTIYF
TGCGCCAGCAGCTTGTACACAGACAGCCACGTCTCTGGAAACACCATATATTTT
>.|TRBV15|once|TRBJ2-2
CATSRGVTGPLTGELFF
TGTGCCACCAGCAGAGGGGTAACAGGACCCTTAACCGGGGAGCTGTTTTTT
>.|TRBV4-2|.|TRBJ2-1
CASSPGPGGDYNEQFF
TGTGCCAGCAGCCCAGGCCCGGGGGGCGACTATAATGAGCAGTTCTTC
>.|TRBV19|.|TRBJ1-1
CASSIWRGLNTEAFF
TGTGCCAGTAGTATTTGGAGGGGATTGAACACTGAAGCTTTCTTT
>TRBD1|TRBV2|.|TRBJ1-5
CASAEDRGNNQPQHF
TGTGCCAGCGCGGAGGACAGGGGAAATAATCAGCCCCAGCATTTT
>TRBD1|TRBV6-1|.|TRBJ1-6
CASSELKDRATPLHF
TGTGCCAGCAGTGAGTTGAAGGACAGGGCTACACCCCTCCACTTT
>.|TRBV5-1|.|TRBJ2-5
CASSLRQGLRETQYF
TGCGCCAGCAGCTTGAGGCAGGGGCTGAGGGAGACCCAGTACTTC
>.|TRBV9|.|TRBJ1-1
CASSVMGQGEAFF
TGTGCCAGCAGCGTAATGGGGCAGGGTGAAGCTTTCTTT
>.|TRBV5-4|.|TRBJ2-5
CASSGGAGQHQETQYF
TGTGCCAGCAGCGGGGGGGCGGGTCAACATCAAGAGACCCAGTACTTC
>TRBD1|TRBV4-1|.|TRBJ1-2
CASSQQGTGGLHGYTF
TGCGCCAGCAGCCAACAGGGGACAGGGGGTCTTCATGGCTACACCTTC
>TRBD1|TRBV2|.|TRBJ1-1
CASRAGQDFEAFF
TGTGCCAGCAGGGCCGGACAGGACTTTGAAGCTTTCTTT
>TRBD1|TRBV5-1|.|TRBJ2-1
CASSLRGQGYHEQFF
TGCGCCAGCAGCCTCCGTGGACAGGGGTACCATGAGCAGTTCTTC
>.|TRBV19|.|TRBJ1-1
CASSLDRRNTEAFF
TGTGCCAGTAGTCTTGACAGGAGGAACACTGAAGCTTTCTTT
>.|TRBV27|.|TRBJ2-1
CASSIGPTNNEQFF
TGTGCCAGCAGTATCGGCCCGACAAACAATGAGCAGTTCTTC
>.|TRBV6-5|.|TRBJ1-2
CASSYSPNRVYGYTF
TGTGCCAGCAGTTACTCGCCGAACAGGGTCTATGGCTACACCTTC
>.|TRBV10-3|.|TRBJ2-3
CAISDLGDTQYF
TGTGCCATCAGTGACCTCGGGGATACGCAGTATTTT
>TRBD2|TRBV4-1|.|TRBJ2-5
CASSQELGGYPQYF
TGCGCCAGCAGCCAAGAATTGGGGGGGTACCCCCAGTACTTC
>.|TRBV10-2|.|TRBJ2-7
CASSESDGIEQYF
TGCGCCAGCAGTGAGTCGGACGGGATCGAGCAGTACTTC
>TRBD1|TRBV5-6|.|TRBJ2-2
CASSLEVRGPGELFF
TGTGCCAGCAGCTTGGAGGTAAGGGGGCCGGGGGAGCTGTTTTTT
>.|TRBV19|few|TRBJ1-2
CASSIQDSHRYTF
TGTGCCAGTAGTATCCAGGACAGCCATCGCTACACCTTC
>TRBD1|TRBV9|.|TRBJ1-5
CASSGGQGAEGQPQHF
TGTGCCAGCAGCGGTGGACAGGGGGCCGAAGGTCAGCCCCAGCATTTT
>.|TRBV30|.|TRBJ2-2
CAWSVTERRNTGELFF
TGTGCCTGGAGCGTGACAGAGAGAAGGAACACCGGGGAGCTGTTTTTT
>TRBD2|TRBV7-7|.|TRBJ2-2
CASSLGAGTSGHGELFF
TGTGCCAGCAGCCTAGGGGCCGGGACTAGCGGCCATGGGGAGCTGTTTTTT
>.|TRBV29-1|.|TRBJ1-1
CSVEDILPLNTEAFF
TGCAGCGTTGAAGATATCCTTCCCCTTAACACTGAAGCTTTCTTT
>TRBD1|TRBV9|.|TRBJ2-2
CASSVPGGTGELFF
TGTGCCAGCAGCGTCCCAGGGGGCACCGGGGAGCTGTTTTTT
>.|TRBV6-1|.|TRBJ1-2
CASSSTEINYGYTF
TGTGCCAGCAGTTCGACAGAAATTAACTATGGCTACACCTTC
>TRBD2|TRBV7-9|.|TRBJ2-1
CASSLELTSGDNEQFF
TGTGCCAGCAGCTTAGAACTCACTAGCGGGGACAATGAGCAGTTCTTC
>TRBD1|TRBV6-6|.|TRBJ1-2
CASTPDRGGNYGYTF
TGTGCCAGCACCCCCGACAGGGGTGGGAACTATGGCTACACCTTC
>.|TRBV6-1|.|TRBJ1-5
CASSEKETVYSNQPQHF
TGTGCCAGCAGTGAAAAAGAAACAGTCTATAGCAATCAGCCCCAGCATTTT